This T cell receptor (beta chain) was captured in a study of blood T cell repertoires in COVID-19. Overall study context: Samples of COVID-19 (acute and convalescent) were obtained from the United States, Italy and Spain.

This CDR3 spans 13 amino acids. Losses at the gene ends were 7 bases for V and 7 bases for J; bases not matched to a gene: 8. CDR1 and CDR2 from the germline V gene are SGHKS and YYEKEE (reference sequence). Method: immunoSEQ multiplex PCR; TCRdb's copy keeps in-frame clones and lacks some. The sample has 85,000 to 130,000 clones, 88% seen once. This chain links TRBV5-5 with TRBJ2-1; 7 positions agree with TRBD2. This TCR came from a woman in her sixties or seventies with acute or convalescent COVID-19. The specimen sequenced was peripheral blood. The CDR3 sequence is CASLAVSVNEQFF. In DNA, the CDR3 is TGTGCCAGCCTAGCGGTCTCAGTGAATGAGCAGTTCTTC.